This T cell receptor (beta chain) emerged from a study of technical replicates of blood from a few donors. Here immunoSEQ multiplex PCR was the method, and the copy in TCRdb shows in-frame clones only, minus some. The sample has under 85,000 clones, roughly 91% seen once. The CDR3 has 12 amino acids. Germline loops: CDR1 MDHEN, CDR2 SYDVKM. V was pared by 6 bases and J by 8 bases, with 10 bases between. The sequence was obtained from a human donor in good health. The V gene is TRBV28, the J gene TRBJ2-2; TRBD2 might be the D (5 bases). The sequencing sample was made of T cells isolated from PBMCs. The CDR3 sequence is CASSAGWGELFF. The CDR3 coding sequence is TGTGCCAGCAGCGCGGGTTGGGGGGAGCTGTTTTTT.